Given below is one TCR beta chain in context. Its target is unknown. The sample comes from a study of CD8+ T cells in alopecia areata. Overall study: Those treated were given oral tofacitinib at 5 to 10 mg twice daily. Affected scalp percentage gauged treated patients' severity. General observations from the study: Relative to normal scalp, lesional scalp, especially alopecia totalis/universalis, showed higher clonality.

RNA extraction and reverse transcription yielded cDNA as sequencing template. The protocol was immunoSEQ multiplex PCR, while the TCRdb copy is restricted to in-frame clones and leaves out a portion. The sample comprises about 190,000 clones, around 56% of which are singletons, and 0.65% to 0.7% rests with the top ten. The CDR3 is 20 residues long. Trimming took 0 bases from V and 13 from J; bases not matched to a gene: 29. Indicated treatment: oral pan-JAK inhibitor, 5-10 mg twice daily. This chain joins TRBV23-1 and TRBJ2-5; the match to TRBD1 covers 7 bases. TRBV23-1 carries the ORF label, with uncertain function. The source is a human donor with alopecia areata. This specimen consisted of CD4+ T cells sorted from blood, obtained at week 4, from a patient treated with tofacitinib. The CDR3 reads CASSQSCPVTGNPRTGNLYF. The CDR3 bases are TGCGCCAGCAGTCAATCTTGCCCCGTGACAGGCAACCCCAGGACAGGCAATCTGTACTTC.